This T cell receptor (beta chain) was retrieved from a study of cytomegalovirus exposure and HLA in healthy donors. The CDR3 is 14 residues long. Germline CDR1 MNHEY, CDR2 SMNVEV (reference sequence). V lost 5 bases and J lost 4, with 15 bases in between. Clones were read by immunoSEQ multiplex PCR, and TCRdb kept only the in-frame ones, dropping some. The table records some 170,000 clones, about 89% of them present only once. This clone was picked up a small number of times. The sample taken for sequencing was PBMCs. The clonotype comes from a man under 40 in good health and CMV-seropositive. This chain uses TRBV27 with TRBJ2-7, with D perhaps TRBD2 (5 bases). The CDR3 DNA reads TGTGCCAGCAGTCGAAAAGCGGCTAGGTACGAGCAGTACTTC. This gives the protein CASSRKAARYEQYF.